This T cell receptor beta chain was identified in a study of cytomegalovirus exposure and HLA in healthy donors. Among the donors, all were healthy bone marrow donors. Researchers ran the PCR with 60 Vbeta and 13 Jbeta primers. TCRdb's table, derived via immunoSEQ multiplex PCR, lists solely in-frame clones and lacks some. The repertoire consists of approximately 110,000 clones, with roughly 80% occurring once and the leading ten covering about 8.6%. A remark on this clone: Its antigen is unknown.

Study-level points and caveats: Among TCR sequences, most were rare, though some public TCRs appeared in many donors. Sequencing depth across donors, presence/absence analyses assumed, was roughly uniform.

CDR3 length: 14 residues. Germline V gives CDR1 SGHAT, CDR2 FQNNGV. The ends were cut back, 5 bases at V and 1 base at J, with 11 bases in the middle. The sequence derives from a middle-aged woman in good health and CMV-seropositive. Sequences were obtained from PBMCs. The rearrangement uses TRBV11-2 and TRBJ1-1; D remains ambiguous. The CDR3 DNA follows: TGTGCCAGCAGCCGTTCAGTGGCGAACACTGAAGCTTTCTTT. Its protein product is CASSRSVANTEAFF. The full variable domain, its missing parts supplied by reference TRBV11-2 and TRBJ1-1, is EAGVAQSPRYKIIEKRQSVAFWCNPISGHATLYWYQQILGQGPKLLIQFQNNGVVDDSQLPKDRFSAERLKGVDSTLKIQPAKLEDSAVYLCASSRSVANTEAFFGQGTRLTVV.